These 4 T cell receptor beta chains share one sample of origin, sequenced in a study of CD8+CD57+ T cells in acquired aplastic anemia. Genomic DNA constituted the template upon which TCR beta VDJ and CDR3 profiling was performed. TCRdb re-called the reads with MiXCR, one entry per CDR3 protein. Counted here are 300,000 or so distinct CDR3 sequences, 45% to 65% occurring once; the ten biggest clones make up 7% to 9%. Sequencing was carried out using sorted CD4+, CD8+, or CD8+CD57+ T cells (not recorded which) from PBMCs. The receptor source for this set is a human donor with severe aplastic anemia or a healthy control (not recorded which).

The chain joins TRBV7-8 to TRBJ2-7, with D uncertain. Germline CDR1 reads SGHVS; CDR2 reads FQNEAQ. The CDR3 extends over 12 amino acids. Deletions cut 2 bases from V and 5 bases from J, with 7 bases between. The CDR3 loop reads CASSLIGHEQYF. CDR3 coding DNA: TGTGCCAGCAGCTTAATTGGCCACGAGCAGTACTTC.

This chain connects TRBV7-9 to TRBJ2-7, with D possibly being TRBD2 (5 bases). The CDR3 extends over 13 amino acids. In germline, CDR1 is SEHNR, CDR2 FQNEAQ (reference sequence). Trimming removed 7 bases from V and 2 bases from J, with 12 bases in between. The CDR3 sequence is CASMGVSAYEQYF. The CDR3 DNA reads as TGTGCCAGCATGGGAGTCTCGGCCTACGAGCAGTACTTC.

V and J are TRBV5-5 and TRBJ2-1; D not resolved. Germline V gene lookup returns CDR1 SGHKS and CDR2 YYEKEE (reference sequence). This CDR3 comprises 12 residues. The V end was cut by 0 bases, the J end by 9 bases, with 7 bases between. The CDR3 here is CASSLAPTEQFF. DNA for the CDR3: TGTGCCAGCAGCTTGGCCCCCACTGAGCAGTTCTTC.

Comment on this clonotype: At one end the junction does not follow the germline gene, possibly because of a read error. The rearrangement links TRBV9 to TRBJ1-5; 10 bases are shared with TRBD1. Germline V CDR1 and CDR2: SGDLS, YYNGEE. The CDR3 consists of 15 residues. The CDR3 sequence is CASNRGDRGNQPQHF. CDR3 bases: TGTGCCAGCAATCGGGGGGACAGGGGAAATCAGCCCCAGCATTTC.